The 7 T cell receptor beta chains reported below all come from one sample, sequenced in a study of blood T cells in healthy people across ages. Primed by a sample-barcoded 5' primer and a J-beta primer mix, a second PCR proceeded for about 6 to 11 cycles. TCRdb reprocessed the 5' RACE reads with MiXCR, giving one entry per CDR3 protein. In the table there are about 1.6 million distinct CDR3 sequences, about 35% of which are singletons. The material sequenced was blood. These receptors all come from a woman in her twenties or thirties in good health.

V is TRBV5-1 and J is TRBJ2-7; 13 bases fit TRBD2. Losses at the gene ends were 5 bases for V and 7 bases for J; bases not matched to a gene: 3. The germline V gene has CDR1 SGHRS and CDR2 YFSETQ. The CDR3 is made up of 13 amino acids. The CDR3 loop is CASRLAGGREQYF. DNA of the CDR3: TGCGCCAGCAGACTAGCGGGGGGGAGAGAGCAGTACTTC. Variable domain in full (rest from reference TRBV5-1 and TRBJ2-7): KAGVTQTPRYLIKTRGQQVTLSCSPISGHRSVSWYQQTPGQGLQFLFEYFSETQRNKGNFPGRFSGRQFSNSRSEMNVSTLELGDSALYLCASRLAGGREQYFGPGTRLTVT.

The V and J genes are TRBV3-1 and TRBJ1-1; 7 bases fit TRBD1. Germline CDR1 and CDR2: LGHDT and YNNKEL (reference sequence). Unmatched junction bases numbered 5, after V lost 1 base and J lost 3 bases. The CDR3 extends over 15 amino acids. CDR3 sequence (DNA): TGTGCCAGCAGCCAAGGCAGGGGGTGGGACACTGAAGCTTTCTTT. Its translation is CASSQGRGWDTEAFF. Together with reference TRBV3-1 and TRBJ1-1, the CDR3 gives the full variable domain: DTAVSQTPKYLVTQMGNDKSIKCEQNLGHDTMYWYKQDSKKFLKIMFSYNNKELIINETVPNRFSPKSPDKAHLNLHINSLELGDSAVYFCASSQGRGWDTEAFFGQGTRLTVV.

The rearrangement links TRBV9 to TRBJ2-3; TRBD2 might be the D (7 bases). The germline gives CDR1 SGDLS, CDR2 YYNGEE. Trimming shortened V by 0 bases and J by 2 bases, and 13 bases separated the two germline ends. The CDR3 sequence is 16 residues long. The CDR3 reads CASSVEGGAPTDTQYF. CDR3 coding DNA: TGTGCCAGCAGCGTAGAGGGGGGGGCCCCCACAGATACGCAGTATTTT.

This clonotype was counted at least ten times. The chain recombines TRBV12-3 or TRBV12-4 with TRBJ2-3; D is uncertain. CDR3 length: 13 residues. Between the trimmed V and J ends, which lost 9 bases and 5 bases, there was a span of 15 bases. The CDR3 is CARGRAPEDTQYF. CDR3 coding DNA: TGTGCCAGGGGTAGAGCTCCAGAAGATACGCAGTATTTT.

This clonotype was counted once. This chain uses TRBV18 with TRBJ1-1; tentative D call: TRBD1 (5 bases). The CDR3 is 18 residues long. The ends were cut back, 1 base at V and 5 bases at J, with 23 bases in the middle. Looked up from germline, CDR1 is KGHSH and CDR2 is LQKENI. DNA of the CDR3: TGTGCCAGCTCACCACTCGAGGTTGTTGTGGGCTCAGGGACTGAAGCTTTCTTT. Its translation: CASSPLEVVVGSGTEAFF.

This clonotype was picked up a small number of times. The chain has TRBV20-1 and TRBJ2-1; tentative D call: TRBD2 (6 bases). V was trimmed by 3 bases and J by 2 bases, leaving 11 bases between them. This CDR3 has 14 amino acids. Germline lookup yields CDR1 DFQATT and CDR2 SNEGSKA (reference sequence). CDR3 sequence reads: CSAREGGTYNEQFF. For the CDR3, the DNA is TGCAGTGCTAGGGAGGGAGGAACCTACAATGAGCAGTTCTTC.

This clonotype was counted a single time. The chain recombines TRBV5-1 with TRBJ2-2; 7 nucleotides align to TRBD1. There are 16 residues in the CDR3. The germline V gene has CDR1 SGHRS and CDR2 YFSETQ. V dropped 0 bases and J dropped 5; count of bases not matched to a gene: 7. The CDR3 DNA follows: TGCGCCAGCAGCTTGGCTTCGACAGGGCCGACCGGGGAGCTGTTTTTT. Amino acid sequence: CASSLASTGPTGELFF.